A selection of T cell receptor beta chains follows, all from one sample in a study of T-cell reconstitution after alpha-beta-depleted transplantation in children. TCRdb ran MiXCR on the PCR reads and lists one entry per CDR3 protein. This sample carries around 600,000 distinct CDR3 sequences, more than 20% of them seen once, and the ten largest clones take over 12%. The sample consisted of PBMCs, mostly from graft donor cells, taken 360 days after TCRalphabeta/CD19-depleted stem cell transplant. The receptors derive from a boy under two years old who had a stem cell transplant for acute myeloid leukemia, so the T cells may come from the graft donor. Both conserved end residues are part of each CDR3. A D gene is named only where the DNA matches it firmly. Clone sizes are given selectively: once, few, many, or a class where the clone is expanded.

cdr3_nt: TGTGCCAGCTCACCACTCCGGACCAGCACAGATACGCAGTATTTT
cdr3_aa: CASSPLRTSTDTQYF
j_call: TRBJ2-3
d_call: -
v_call: TRBV18
clone_size: many

cdr3_nt: TGTGCCAGCAGTTTGAGGGCCATGAGGGCTTTCTTT
cdr3_aa: CASSLRAMRAFF
j_call: TRBJ1-1
d_call: -
v_call: TRBV12-3/TRBV12-4
clone_size: many

cdr3_nt: TGTGCCATCAGTTTCTTCGACAGAGCCGAAACCGGGGAGCTGTTTTTT
cdr3_aa: CAISFFDRAETGELFF
j_call: TRBJ2-2
d_call: -
v_call: TRBV10-3
clone_size: -

cdr3_nt: TGCAGTGCTAGAGATCCCTTTGGCAGGGAAGCCAAAAACATTCAGTACTTC
cdr3_aa: CSARDPFGREAKNIQYF
j_call: TRBJ2-4
d_call: -
v_call: TRBV20-1
clone_size: many

cdr3_nt: TGTGCCAGCACAAGGCGGGGGGACACAGATACGCAGTATTTT
cdr3_aa: CASTRRGDTDTQYF
j_call: TRBJ2-3
d_call: TRBD2
v_call: TRBV12-3/TRBV12-4
clone_size: many

cdr3_nt: TGTGCCAGCAGTTTAGTCCTAGCGGGGGGGCGGGATACGCAGTATTTT
cdr3_aa: CASSLVLAGGRDTQYF
j_call: TRBJ2-3
d_call: TRBD2
v_call: TRBV28
clone_size: many

cdr3_nt: TGTGCCAGCAGTTACGCCAACAACTATGGCTACACCTTC
cdr3_aa: CASSYANNYGYTF
j_call: TRBJ1-2
d_call: -
v_call: TRBV6-5
clone_size: many

cdr3_nt: TGTGCCAACCCCCTCGTCCGGACAGGGGCTTACGAGCAGTACTTC
cdr3_aa: CANPLVRTGAYEQYF
j_call: TRBJ2-7
d_call: TRBD1
v_call: TRBV14
clone_size: -

cdr3_nt: TGTGCCACCAGCAGAAACGGGGTTAAAGAGACCCAGTACTTC
cdr3_aa: CATSRNGVKETQYF
j_call: TRBJ2-5
d_call: -
v_call: TRBV15
clone_size: -

cdr3_nt: TGTGCCAGCAGCTATTGGACACTGCTTTCTGGGGCCAACGTCCTGACTTTC
cdr3_aa: CASSYWTLLSGANVLTF
j_call: TRBJ2-6
d_call: -
v_call: TRBV7-9
clone_size: -

cdr3_nt: TGTGCCATCAGTCACGGGACAGCCCGCACAGATACGCAGTATTTT
cdr3_aa: CAISHGTARTDTQYF
j_call: TRBJ2-3
d_call: TRBD1
v_call: TRBV10-3
clone_size: few

cdr3_nt: TGTGCCAGCAGTTCAGGACAGGGCTGGGAGACCCAGTACTTC
cdr3_aa: CASSSGQGWETQYF
j_call: TRBJ2-5
d_call: TRBD1
v_call: TRBV6-5
clone_size: many

cdr3_nt: TGCGCCAGCAGCCTTAACGTGGAGAAGACTAGCGGGGCCTCCTACGAGCAGTACTTC
cdr3_aa: CASSLNVEKTSGASYEQYF
j_call: TRBJ2-7
d_call: TRBD2
v_call: TRBV4-3
clone_size: -

cdr3_nt: TGTGCCAGCAGTACCGGTACAAACAGGGGAATCACAGATACGCAGTATTTT
cdr3_aa: CASSTGTNRGITDTQYF
j_call: TRBJ2-3
d_call: TRBD1
v_call: TRBV28
clone_size: -

cdr3_nt: TGTGCCAGCAGACCCGGTCGCACAGATACGCAGTATTTT
cdr3_aa: CASRPGRTDTQYF
j_call: TRBJ2-3
d_call: -
v_call: TRBV12-3/TRBV12-4
clone_size: few

cdr3_nt: TGTGCCACCAGGGGCTGGGGAGGGACTGAAGCTTTCTTT
cdr3_aa: CATRGWGGTEAFF
j_call: TRBJ1-1
d_call: -
v_call: TRBV15
clone_size: few

cdr3_nt: TGCAGTGCTCTTACTAGCGGGGGCTACGAGCAGTACTTC
cdr3_aa: CSALTSGGYEQYF
j_call: TRBJ2-7
d_call: TRBD2
v_call: TRBV20-1
clone_size: -

cdr3_nt: TGTGCCAGCTCACCCGAGGGGACAGGCACTGAAGCTTTCTTT
cdr3_aa: CASSPEGTGTEAFF
j_call: TRBJ1-1
d_call: TRBD1
v_call: TRBV18
clone_size: -

cdr3_nt: TGTGCCAGCAGCTTGGTGAACGTCTATGGCTACACCTTC
cdr3_aa: CASSLVNVYGYTF
j_call: TRBJ1-2
d_call: -
v_call: TRBV7-9
clone_size: few

cdr3_nt: TGCAGTGCTAGTCGGGGGGGGCCTAACAATGAGCAGTTCTTC
cdr3_aa: CSASRGGPNNEQFF
j_call: TRBJ2-1
d_call: TRBD2
v_call: TRBV20-1
clone_size: many

cdr3_nt: TGCAGTGCTAGAGATGAAACCCAGCTACGCGAGCAGTTCTTC
cdr3_aa: CSARDETQLREQFF
j_call: TRBJ2-1
d_call: -
v_call: TRBV20-1
clone_size: many

cdr3_nt: TGTGCCAGCAGTGCCATGGGGGGGGCGGTGGATGGCTACACCTTC
cdr3_aa: CASSAMGGAVDGYTF
j_call: TRBJ1-2
d_call: -
v_call: TRBV6-1
clone_size: -

cdr3_nt: TGTGCCAGCAGTTACCCGCGGGAGGGGAACGCGACCGGGGAGCTGTTTTTT
cdr3_aa: CASSYPREGNATGELFF
j_call: TRBJ2-2
d_call: TRBD2
v_call: TRBV6-2/TRBV6-3
clone_size: many

cdr3_nt: TGTGCCAGCAGGGTGGACAGGGGGATTCAGTACTTC
cdr3_aa: CASRVDRGIQYF
j_call: TRBJ2-4
d_call: TRBD1
v_call: TRBV6-6
clone_size: -

cdr3_nt: TGTGCCAGCAGCTTAGATTTAAAAGAGACCCAGTACTTC
cdr3_aa: CASSLDLKETQYF
j_call: TRBJ2-5
d_call: -
v_call: TRBV7-9
clone_size: few

cdr3_nt: TGTGCCAGCGAGCGGACTAGCGGGGGCGATGAGCAGTTCTTC
cdr3_aa: CASERTSGGDEQFF
j_call: TRBJ2-1
d_call: TRBD2
v_call: TRBV25-1
clone_size: many

cdr3_nt: TGCAGCGTTCAGGGCACCTACGAGCAGTACTTC
cdr3_aa: CSVQGTYEQYF
j_call: TRBJ2-7
d_call: -
v_call: TRBV29-1
clone_size: few

cdr3_nt: TGCAGTGCCCCCGGGCTAGCGGGGGATACGCAGTATTTT
cdr3_aa: CSAPGLAGDTQYF
j_call: TRBJ2-3
d_call: TRBD2
v_call: TRBV20-1
clone_size: -

cdr3_nt: TGTGCCAGCAGCCAGTTAGCGGGGGCCTACAATGAGCAGTTCTTC
cdr3_aa: CASSQLAGAYNEQFF
j_call: TRBJ2-1
d_call: TRBD2
v_call: TRBV6-4
clone_size: few

cdr3_nt: TGTGCCAGCAGTTTTGGAGACCCGGGACACTATGGCTACACCTTC
cdr3_aa: CASSFGDPGHYGYTF
j_call: TRBJ1-2
d_call: -
v_call: TRBV12-3/TRBV12-4
clone_size: -

cdr3_nt: TGTGCCAGCAGTGCTGGACCTCAATTGGGTACGCAGTATTTT
cdr3_aa: CASSAGPQLGTQYF
j_call: TRBJ2-3
d_call: -
v_call: TRBV6-4
clone_size: -

cdr3_nt: TGTGCCACCAGCAGGACAGAGGTCAGTGAGCAGTTCTTC
cdr3_aa: CATSRTEVSEQFF
j_call: TRBJ2-1
d_call: -
v_call: TRBV15
clone_size: -

cdr3_nt: TGTGCCACACTGGGACAGCACGGGGAGCTGTTTTTT
cdr3_aa: CATLGQHGELFF
j_call: TRBJ2-2
d_call: TRBD1
v_call: TRBV10-3
clone_size: many

cdr3_nt: TGTGCCAGCAGTCTGGGGACTAGCGGGGATTCGAAGACCCAGTACTTC
cdr3_aa: CASSLGTSGDSKTQYF
j_call: TRBJ2-5
d_call: TRBD2
v_call: TRBV27
clone_size: few

cdr3_nt: TGTGCCAGCAGCTTTATTTTGACAGGGGAGGAGACCCAGTACTTC
cdr3_aa: CASSFILTGEETQYF
j_call: TRBJ2-5
d_call: TRBD1
v_call: TRBV7-2
clone_size: few

cdr3_nt: TGTGCCAGCAGAACGGACAGGGGGGGCACTGAAGCTTTCTTT
cdr3_aa: CASRTDRGGTEAFF
j_call: TRBJ1-1
d_call: TRBD1
v_call: TRBV6-1
clone_size: many

cdr3_nt: TGTGCCAGCAGTTTATACACTGAAGCTTTCTTT
cdr3_aa: CASSLYTEAFF
j_call: TRBJ1-1
d_call: -
v_call: TRBV12-3/TRBV12-4
clone_size: many

cdr3_nt: TGTGCCAGCAGCCAGGGCATGTACAATGAGCAGTTCTTC
cdr3_aa: CASSQGMYNEQFF
j_call: TRBJ2-1
d_call: -
v_call: TRBV7-9
clone_size: -

cdr3_nt: TGTGCCAGCAGCTTAGTTACAGGCGCTGGCTACGAGCAGTACTTC
cdr3_aa: CASSLVTGAGYEQYF
j_call: TRBJ2-7
d_call: -
v_call: TRBV11-3
clone_size: -

cdr3_nt: TGTGCCAGCAGTGAAAGAGGCGGGACAGGCTCCTACAATGAGCAGTTCTTC
cdr3_aa: CASSERGGTGSYNEQFF
j_call: TRBJ2-1
d_call: TRBD1
v_call: TRBV25-1
clone_size: -

cdr3_nt: TGTGCCATCAGCGGGACAGCCCCCGGGGAGCTGTTTTTT
cdr3_aa: CAISGTAPGELFF
j_call: TRBJ2-2
d_call: TRBD1
v_call: TRBV10-3
clone_size: many

cdr3_nt: TGTGCCAGCAGCCCCGGGGGTACAGAGACCCAGTACTTC
cdr3_aa: CASSPGGTETQYF
j_call: TRBJ2-5
d_call: -
v_call: TRBV7-6
clone_size: -

cdr3_nt: TGTGCCAGCAGCAAGCAGGGAGGTACTGAAGCTTTCTTT
cdr3_aa: CASSKQGGTEAFF
j_call: TRBJ1-1
d_call: -
v_call: TRBV12-3/TRBV12-4
clone_size: -

cdr3_nt: TGTGCCAGCAGTTTAGGTGTTCAGCCCCAGCATTTT
cdr3_aa: CASSLGVQPQHF
j_call: TRBJ1-5
d_call: -
v_call: TRBV12-3/TRBV12-4
clone_size: many

cdr3_nt: TGTGCCACCAGCAGAGATTCGGGGGAAGATACGCAGTATTTT
cdr3_aa: CATSRDSGEDTQYF
j_call: TRBJ2-3
d_call: -
v_call: TRBV15
clone_size: many

cdr3_nt: TGTGCCAGCAGCCAAGGCAATCAGCCCCAGCATTTT
cdr3_aa: CASSQGNQPQHF
j_call: TRBJ1-5
d_call: -
v_call: TRBV3-1
clone_size: many

cdr3_nt: TGTGCCAGCAGTTACCAGGGACAGGGACGCGGGGAGCTGTTTTTT
cdr3_aa: CASSYQGQGRGELFF
j_call: TRBJ2-2
d_call: TRBD1
v_call: TRBV6-5
clone_size: few

cdr3_nt: TGCGCCAGCAGCCAATCAGTTTACAATGAGCAGTTCTTC
cdr3_aa: CASSQSVYNEQFF
j_call: TRBJ2-1
d_call: -
v_call: TRBV4-1
clone_size: few

cdr3_nt: TGTGCCAGCAGTTTTAGAGGGACAGCGGATTCACCCCTCCACTTT
cdr3_aa: CASSFRGTADSPLHF
j_call: TRBJ1-6
d_call: TRBD1
v_call: TRBV12-3/TRBV12-4
clone_size: few

cdr3_nt: TGTGCCAGCAGCCCCCGGGCGCCGGGGCACGAGCAGTACTTC
cdr3_aa: CASSPRAPGHEQYF
j_call: TRBJ2-7
d_call: -
v_call: TRBV11-2
clone_size: -

cdr3_nt: TGTGCCAGCAGTTGGACGCTGACCGGGGAGCTGTTTTTT
cdr3_aa: CASSWTLTGELFF
j_call: TRBJ2-2
d_call: -
v_call: TRBV6-2/TRBV6-3
clone_size: many

cdr3_nt: TGCGCCAGCAGCCAAGATCTGGTGGCCATTGTTTACGAGCAGTACTTC
cdr3_aa: CASSQDLVAIVYEQYF
j_call: TRBJ2-7
d_call: -
v_call: TRBV4-3
clone_size: few